The 16 T cell receptor beta chains presented below share a single source sample, sequenced in a study of cytomegalovirus exposure and HLA in healthy donors. The study ran its PCR with 60 Vbeta and 13 Jbeta primers. Here immunoSEQ multiplex PCR was the method, and the copy in TCRdb shows in-frame clones only, minus some. The profile shows 75,000 to 95,000 clones, approximately 63% of them singletons. The specimen sequenced was PBMCs. The source is a young woman in good health and CMV-seronegative.

DNA of the CDR3: TGTGCCAGCAGCCCCGGACAGGGTTCTCATCAGCCCCAGCATTTT. This sequence encodes CASSPGQGSHQPQHF. The rearrangement joins TRBV5-6 to TRBJ1-5, with TRBD1 identical over 8 bases. This CDR3 spans 15 amino acids. V gave up 4 bases and J gave up 5 bases; unmatched junction bases: 8. Germline V CDR1 and CDR2: SGHDT, YYEEEE.

The genes are TRBV5-4 and TRBJ2-7; possible D gene TRBD2, 6 bases. The V end lost 1 base, the J end lost 5 bases, and 19 bases lay between the germline ends. The CDR3 contains 16 residues. Looked up from germline, CDR1 is SGHNT and CDR2 is YYREEE (reference sequence). The CDR3 sequence is CASSLWGVAGRDEQYF. The CDR3 DNA follows: TGTGCCAGCAGCTTGTGGGGTGTTGCGGGAAGGGACGAGCAGTACTTC.

The V and J genes are TRBV21-1 and TRBJ2-1; TRBD2, as called in the table, went unchecked against the DNA. TRBV21-1 is annotated as a pseudogene. The CDR3 is 16 residues long. The CDR3 DNA follows: TGTGCCAGCAGCCGGGTGGGGGAGGGCCCCTACAATGAGCAGTTCTTC. It specifies CASSRVGEGPYNEQFF.

This clone has just a few counts. This chain connects TRBV6-1 to TRBJ2-3, with 10 nucleotides matching TRBD2. V lost 4 bases, J lost 2 bases, and 9 bases stayed unmatched. CDR3 size: 17 residues. Germline lookup yields CDR1 MNHNS and CDR2 SASEGT. Here the CDR3 reads CASSGRAGGRDTDTQYF. CDR3 nucleotide sequence: TGTGCCAGCAGTGGCAGAGCGGGGGGGCGCGACACAGATACGCAGTATTTT.

This clone has only a few counts. V and J are TRBV27 and TRBJ2-1; TRBD1 agrees at 7 bases. The CDR3 spans 15 residues. Unmatched junction bases numbered 16, after V lost 7 bases and J lost 10 bases. The V gene's germline CDR1 is MNHEY and CDR2 SMNVEV (reference sequence). CDR3 in amino acids: CASTLVGGAYGEQFF. The DNA of the CDR3 is TGTGCCAGCACCCTAGTAGGGGGCGCTTACGGGGAGCAGTTCTTC.

V and J are TRBV7-2 and TRBJ2-7; TRBD2 matches 9 bases. CDR1 is SGHTA and CDR2 is FQGNSA in the germline V gene. Trimming removed 0 bases from V and 3 bases from J; junction bases left unmatched: 6. The CDR3 is made up of 16 amino acids. CDR3 DNA sequence: TGTGCCAGCAGCTTAGCGGCTAGCGGGAAGGGCTACGAGCAGTACTTC. Amino acid sequence: CASSLAASGKGYEQYF. Combining the CDR3 with reference TRBV7-2 and TRBJ2-7 gives the whole variable domain GAGVSQSPSNKVTEKGKDVELRCDPISGHTALYWYRQSLGQGLEFLIYFQGNSAPDKSGLPSDRFSAERTGGSVSTLTIQRTQQEDSAVYLCASSLAASGKGYEQYFGPGTRLTVT.

The V gene is TRBV10-3, the J gene TRBJ2-1; the D is unclear. This CDR3 region has 16 residues. Trimming cost V 3 bases and J 4 bases, with 16 bases left between them. Germline CDR1 is ENHRY and CDR2 is SYGVKD. As DNA, the CDR3 is TGTGCCATCAGTGACCCTTCTACTTTCCCTTACAATGAGCAGTTCTTC. It encodes CAISDPSTFPYNEQFF.

The chain is built from TRBV10-2 and TRBJ2-5, with 8 bases that match TRBD2. CDR3 length: 12 residues. Germline V gives CDR1 WSHSY, CDR2 SAAADI. The junction had 5 bases not matched to a gene; V was cut back by 7 bases and J by 7 bases. CDR3 DNA: TGCGCCAGCAAACTAGCGGAAGGGACCCAGTACTTC. Translated: CASKLAEGTQYF.

This clone was picked up one time. The chain employs TRBV25-1 and TRBJ2-3, with D hard to call. Trimming left V 2 bases short and J 1 base short, with 4 bases between. CDR1 is MGHDK, CDR2 SYGVNS, per germline. This CDR3 has 13 residues. CDR3: CASSESGTDTQYF. In DNA, the CDR3 is TGTGCCAGCAGTGAAAGCGGCACAGATACGCAGTATTTT.

This chain connects TRBV11-3 to TRBJ2-3; D perhaps matches TRBD2 (5 bases). The CDR3 consists of 14 residues. Trimming took off 0 bases at V and 4 bases at J, with 8 bases between the two ends. Per the germline V gene, CDR1 is SGHNT and CDR2 is YENEEA. In nucleotides, the CDR3 is TGTGCCAGCAGCTTAGACGGGGTCCCAGATACGCAGTATTTT. This encodes CASSLDGVPDTQYF.

V usage is TRBV6-1 and J usage is TRBJ1-1, with 7 bases aligning to TRBD1. CDR3 length: 13 residues. CDR1 is MNHNS and CDR2 is SASEGT in the germline V gene. J was trimmed by 0 bases and V by 8 bases; bases with no gene match: 3. In nucleotides, the CDR3 is TGTGCCAGCCACAGGGGCCTGAACACTGAAGCTTTCTTT. As protein: CASHRGLNTEAFF.

The chain couples TRBV11-3 to TRBJ1-1; 9 bases fit TRBD1. Trimming at V came to 4 bases and at J to 3 bases, leaving 6 bases not matched to a gene. Germline CDR1 SGHNT, CDR2 YENEEA. This CDR3 contains 15 residues. CDR3 DNA sequence: TGTGCCAGCAGCTCGGGAGACAGGGGGGACACTGAAGCTTTCTTT. It encodes CASSSGDRGDTEAFF.

The V gene is TRBV9, the J gene TRBJ2-2; TRBD1 matches 11 bases. CDR3 size: 15 residues. Germline V gives CDR1 SGDLS, CDR2 YYNGEE. V gave up 4 bases and J gave up 3 bases; unmatched junction bases: 2. The CDR3: CASSMGQGDTGELFF. CDR3 nucleotide sequence: TGTGCCAGCAGCATGGGACAGGGGGACACCGGGGAGCTGTTTTTT.

This chain connects TRBV5-1 to TRBJ2-7; TRBD2 matches at 15 bases. From germline, CDR1 is SGHRS and CDR2 YFSETQ. This CDR3 region has 19 residues. V dropped 0 bases and J dropped 2; count of bases not matched to a gene: 9. CDR3 sequence reads: CASSLGPPGLAGGAYEQYF. The CDR3 DNA is TGCGCCAGCAGCTTGGGACCTCCGGGACTAGCGGGGGGAGCCTACGAGCAGTACTTC. The full variable domain, its missing parts supplied by reference TRBV5-1 and TRBJ2-7, is KAGVTQTPRYLIKTRGQQVTLSCSPISGHRSVSWYQQTPGQGLQFLFEYFSETQRNKGNFPGRFSGRQFSNSRSEMNVSTLELGDSALYLCASSLGPPGLAGGAYEQYFGPGTRLTVT.

This chain connects TRBV19 to TRBJ2-1, with 12 bases matching TRBD2. V lost 2 bases, J lost 5 bases, and 4 bases stayed unmatched. Germline CDR1 and CDR2: LNHDA and SQIVND (reference sequence). This CDR3 is 16 amino acids long. CDR3 amino acids: CASSILAGGPHNEQFF. The CDR3 DNA follows: TGTGCCAGTAGTATACTAGCGGGAGGGCCTCACAATGAGCAGTTCTTC.

The genes are TRBV9 and TRBJ2-7; 7 bases map to TRBD2. CDR1 and CDR2 (germline): SGDLS, YYNGEE. After removal of 0 bases from V and 10 bases from J, the junction contained 16 bases not matched to a gene. CDR3 length: 16 residues. CDR3 loop: CASSVEPSGPSTKQYF. CDR3 coding DNA: TGTGCCAGCAGCGTAGAGCCTAGCGGACCCTCTACGAAACAGTACTTC.